This T cell receptor beta chain was identified in a study of identical twins. There were only healthy Caucasians among the donors. This CDR3 is built from 17 residues. V dropped 0 bases and J dropped 2; count of bases not matched to a gene: 7. CDR1 is LGHNA, CDR2 YSLEER, per germline. Template switching added a universal primer binding site, and final cDNA carried unique molecular identifiers. TCRdb re-called the 5' RACE reads through MiXCR, storing one row per CDR3 protein. The data show approximately 590,000 distinct CDR3 sequences, over 8.5% seen once. General study points: Less excess twin sharing appeared in beta out-of-frame sequences. Models underestimated TCR alpha sharing (out-of-frame) in monozygotic twins.

As concerns this clonotype: As yet, its antigen is unknown.

The data were also submitted as part of a second study, on yellow fever vaccine responses in identical twins.

Material for sequencing was PBMCs. V is TRBV4-3 and J is TRBJ2-1; 7 nucleotides agree with TRBD1. This receptor was identified in a woman between 18 and 29 years old in good health. CDR3 amino acids: CASSQDRWQGAYNEQFF. The CDR3 region has the DNA TGCGCCAGCAGCCAAGATCGATGGCAGGGGGCCTACAATGAGCAGTTCTTC.